Below, 2 T cell receptor beta chains from the same sample are listed, as sequenced in a study of identifying expanded T cells in peripheral blood. Generated by immunoSEQ multiplex PCR, the TCRdb table keeps only in-frame clones and is missing some. The sample has over 45,000 clones; around 86% are singletons. The sequencing sample was made of blood. These receptors originate from a person between 18 and 75 years old in good health.

This chain joins TRBV11-2 and TRBJ2-7; a weak D match, TRBD1 (6 bases). Germline V lookup: CDR1 SGHAT, CDR2 FQNNGV. CDR3 length: 14 amino acids. The V and J ends lost 5 bases and 3 bases respectively, with 14 bases between them. CDR3 loop: CASSPDRTSYEQYF. CDR3 DNA: TGTGCCAGCAGCCCAGACAGGACGAGCTACGAGCAGTACTTC.

The chain combines TRBV7-2 with TRBJ2-2; either TRBD1 or TRBD2 may supply D (5 bases each). Deletions cut 1 base from V and 7 bases from J, with 13 bases between. The germline CDR1 and CDR2 sequences are SGHTA and FQGNSA. CDR3 length equals 15 residues. The CDR3 sequence: CASSLGGRRNGELFF. In DNA, the CDR3 is TGTGCCAGCAGCTTAGGGGGACGGAGAAACGGGGAGCTGTTTTTT.